The clone carrying this TCR beta chain showed up many times. Its antigen is unknown. The CDR3 loop spans 14 amino acids. Trimming left V 5 bases short and J 4 bases short, with 14 bases between. The sample originates from a study of regulatory T cells in long-lasting Graves disease. Study overall: The antithyroid drugs taken by newly diagnosed Graves' patients had been used for under 3 months. Study-level results: TCR diversity in persistent Graves' patients was below that of newly diagnosed ones.

Arm-PCR with iRepertoire HTBI primers amplified the CDR3 regions for these TCR beta libraries. TCRdb itself ran the multiplex PCR reads through MiXCR, one entry per CDR3 protein. The data show 530,000 or so distinct CDR3 sequences, approximately 13% seen once. Time point here: newly diagnosed GD, antithyroid drugs for less than 3 months. Isolated PBMC RNA provided the starting material for the TCR library. These data also formed part of another study, on T cells in Graves' hyperthyroidism and ophthalmopathy. According to that study: Using the HTBI primer set, a first-round RT-PCR was run on the TCR CDR3.

The sequenced sample was peripheral blood mononuclear cells (PBMCs), obtained at new diagnosis, from a patient treated with antithyroid drugs. The J gene is TRBJ2-5, the V gene TRBV12-3 or TRBV12-4, with a possible D match to TRBD1 (5 bases). The TCR originated in a young man with Graves disease. The CDR3 is CASSPRQLGETQYF. The CDR3 DNA sequence: TGTGCCAGCAGTCCACGACAGTTAGGAGAGACCCAGTACTTC.